This T cell receptor beta chain was sequenced during a study of blood T cell repertoires in COVID-19. Study in general: Material from acute and convalescent COVID-19 was sourced from the United States, Italy and Spain. PBMCs, B-cell-depleted T cells, or T cells were the source of the cDNA or gDNA that made up the material.

V lost 3 bases, J lost 3 bases, and 5 bases stayed unmatched. The CDR3 contains 14 residues. Germline values: CDR1 DFQATT, CDR2 SNEGSKA (reference sequence). In the original analysis: Reference gene primer amplification gave estimated nucleated cell counts. The table came from immunoSEQ multiplex PCR; TCRdb's copy has only in-frame clones and leaves some out. V and J calls and clone size are given by that table; D and trimming were obtained from the DNA. The data show under 70,000 clones, with approximately 90% seen just once and 7.3% held by the top ten. The clonotype was recovered from a woman aged 55-75 years with active or convalescent COVID-19. The V call is TRBV20-1, the J call TRBJ2-5; 9 nucleotides match TRBD2. The sample was peripheral blood. The CDR3 protein is CSASLLAGKETQYF. The CDR3 DNA follows: TGCAGTGCTAGTTTGCTAGCGGGGAAAGAGACCCAGTACTTC.